The count of the clone carrying this T cell receptor beta chain is one. CDR1 and CDR2 from the germline V gene are SNHLY and FYNNEI. The CDR3 covers 12 residues. The germline V and J ends were trimmed by 1 base and 7 bases, with 6 bases remaining between them. This specimen comes from a study of blood T cell repertoires in COVID-19. Overall study context: Samples taken during acute and convalescent COVID-19 were collected in the United States, Italy and Spain.

The data were produced by immunoSEQ multiplex PCR, yet TCRdb's version contains in-frame clones alone and is incomplete. This table holds around 130,000 clones, more than 80% found once. The TCR sequence derives from a human donor in a cohort sampled during active COVID-19. Specimen: peripheral blood. J is TRBJ2-3 and V is TRBV2; unclear D gene. Here the CDR3 reads CASSEDSNTQYF. The DNA of the CDR3 is TGTGCCAGCAGTGAAGACTCTAATACGCAGTATTTT.